This entry lists 30 T cell receptor beta chains sequenced from one sample in a study of shared clonotypes between healthy human individuals. Libraries were prepared by immunoSEQ multiplex PCR; TCRdb keeps only in-frame clonotypes and omits some of them. The sample consists of about 92,000 clones, around 47% of them appearing once. Material for sequencing was PBMCs. These receptors originate from a woman in her 40s in good health. Some clones in this sample may be carry-over from other donors' samples.

V usage is TRBV27 and J usage is TRBJ2-5; D not resolved. The J call may be in error: the DNA end matches TRBJ2-7 better. Germline assignment: CDR1 MNHEY and CDR2 SMNVEV (reference sequence). CDR3 size: 14 residues. Here the CDR3 DNA reads TGTGCCAGCAGTTTAAGGCACAACTCCTACGAGCAGTACTTC. Translating it yields CASSLRHNSYEQYF.

The chain is built from TRBV25-1 and TRBJ2-7, with TRBD1 matching 10 bases. Trimming at V came to 0 bases and at J to 7 bases, leaving 3 bases not matched to a gene. This CDR3 has 14 residues. Looked up from germline, CDR1 is MGHDK and CDR2 is SYGVNS. As DNA, the CDR3 is TGTGCCAGCAGTGAATACTGGGACAGGGGAGAGCAGTACTTC. It translates to CASSEYWDRGEQYF.

This clone has at least ten counts. This chain connects TRBV4-2 to TRBJ2-7; D tentatively reads TRBD1 or TRBD2 (5 bases each). Germline V gene data show CDR1 as LGHNA and CDR2 as YNFKEQ. Trimming stripped 4 bases from V and 2 bases from J, with 15 bases between. The CDR3 spans 15 residues. CDR3 amino acids: CASSRMGDATYEQYF. The CDR3 bases are TGTGCCAGCAGCCGAATGGGGGACGCTACCTACGAGCAGTACTTC.

This clone appeared many times. This specimen includes other DNA sequences encoding the same CDR3. This sequence joins TRBV30 and TRBJ2-7; TRBD1 agrees at 7 bases. After removal of 3 bases from V and 7 bases from J, the junction contained 6 bases not matched to a gene. The CDR3 covers 12 residues. Germline values: CDR1 GTSNPN, CDR2 SVGIG (reference sequence). The CDR3 reads CAWSPSRGEQYF. CDR3 sequence (DNA): TGTGCCTGGAGCCCCTCCAGGGGGGAGCAGTACTTC.

V is TRBV30 and J is TRBJ2-3, with D perhaps being TRBD1 or TRBD2 (5 bases each). Germline lookup yields CDR1 GTSNPN and CDR2 SVGIG (reference sequence). Trimming removed 1 base at V and 5 bases at J, with 7 bases between. The CDR3 totals 12 residues. CDR3 DNA: TGTGCCTGGAGTGCTGGGGGAGATACGCAGTATTTT. It translates to CAWSAGGDTQYF.

The chain combines TRBV28 with TRBJ1-1, with D hard to call. Germline V lookup: CDR1 MDHEN, CDR2 SYDVKM. The CDR3 is 14 amino acids. With 6 bases removed from V and 1 base from J, the gap between germline ends came to 12 bases. Here the CDR3 reads CASRSPGANTEAFF. The CDR3 nucleotides are TGTGCCAGCAGGTCCCCGGGAGCGAACACTGAAGCTTTCTTT.

Notes on this clone: This sequence is one base from a far larger clone and is likely a read error. The chain employs TRBV1 and TRBJ1-2; no check of the table's D call, TRBD1, against the DNA was made. TRBV1 is a pseudogene segment. The length of the CDR3 is 16 residues. CDR3 nucleotides: TGCACCAGCAGCCGCTCCGAGTGGGCCCCGCAGGATGGCTACACCTTC. It codes for CTSSRSEWAPQDGYTF.

CDR3 DNA: TGCAGCGCCAAGGGGGTTCCTGGCTACACCTTC. This codes for CSAKGVPGYTF. This chain joins TRBV29-1 and TRBJ1-2, with D possibly being TRBD1 (6 bases). Germline-derived CDR1 and CDR2 are SQVTM and ANQGSEA. This CDR3 is 11 amino acids long. Trimming left V 7 bases short and J 7 bases short, with 13 bases between.

This rearrangement joins TRBV6-5 to TRBJ1-2; a weak D match, TRBD1 (5 bases). The CDR3 consists of 11 residues. The V gene lost 5 bases and the J gene lost 4 bases, with 5 bases spanning the gap. Germline-derived CDR1 and CDR2 are MNHEY and SVGAGI. The CDR3 region has the DNA TGTGCCAGCAGTGACAGCTATGGCTACACCTTC. This encodes CASSDSYGYTF.

This clone came up a few times. The chain is built from TRBV19 and TRBJ2-7; 7 bases line up with TRBD1. The germline V gene has CDR1 LNHDA and CDR2 SQIVND (reference sequence). CDR3 length: 14 amino acids. The ends lost 5 bases at V and 3 bases at J; junction bases unmatched: 7. In nucleotides, the CDR3 is TGTGCCAGTAGTGGACAGGCTGATTTCTACGAGCAGTACTTC. Translation gives CASSGQADFYEQYF. Full variable domain (remainder filled in from reference TRBV19 and TRBJ2-7): DGGITQSPKYLFRKEGQNVTLSCEQNLNHDAMYWYRQDPGQGLRLIYYSQIVNDFQKGDIAEGYSVSREKKESFPLTVTSAQKNPTAFYLCASSGQADFYEQYFGPGTRLTVT.

The chain has TRBV30 and TRBJ2-5; D may be TRBD1 or TRBD2 (5 bases each). The CDR3 runs to 12 residues. The germline gives CDR1 GTSNPN, CDR2 SVGIG (reference sequence). V was trimmed by 5 bases and J by 5 bases, leaving 12 bases between them. CDR3: CAWEGREETQYF. The CDR3 DNA reads TGTGCCTGGGAGGGCAGGGAGGAGACCCAGTACTTC.

This clone was observed a few times. The chain couples TRBV28 to TRBJ2-7; D could derive from TRBD1 or TRBD2 (5 bases each). The CDR3 length is 13 residues. Trimming removed 10 bases from V and 2 bases from J, with 15 bases in between. Per the germline V gene, CDR1 is MDHEN and CDR2 is SYDVKM. The CDR3 reads CATAGTGPYEQYF. The CDR3 DNA is TGTGCCACCGCCGGGACGGGACCCTACGAGCAGTACTTC.

The CDR3 reads CASSEGGKHNEKLFF. The CDR3 region has the DNA TGTGCCAGCAGCGAGGGAGGGAAGCATAATGAAAAACTGTTTTTT. This chain joins TRBV9 and TRBJ1-4; no definite D call. Looked up from germline, CDR1 is SGDLS and CDR2 is YYNGEE. The length of the CDR3 is 15 residues. Trimming took 3 bases from V and 4 from J, leaving 13 bases between them.

The chain combines TRBV4-1 with TRBJ2-2; TRBD1 is a possible D gene (5 bases). Between the trimmed V and J ends, which lost 2 bases and 0 bases, there was a span of 10 bases. CDR3 length: 16 residues. Germline V gene sequence: CDR1 MGHRA, CDR2 YSYEKL. The CDR3 sequence: CASSQWGAANTGELFF. CDR3 DNA sequence: TGCGCCAGCAGCCAATGGGGCGCAGCGAACACCGGGGAGCTGTTTTTT.

This clone was found many times. V usage is TRBV7-2 and J usage is TRBJ2-1, with 15 bases fitting TRBD2. In germline, CDR1 is SGHTA, CDR2 FQGNSA. The CDR3 has 18 residues. Unmatched junction bases numbered 6, after V lost 1 base and J lost 5 bases. The CDR3 sequence: CASSLEGTSGRYHNEQFF. DNA for the CDR3: TGTGCCAGCAGCTTAGAAGGGACTAGCGGGAGGTACCACAATGAGCAGTTCTTC.

The table lists this clone with a count of one. The chain employs TRBV7-3 and TRBJ1-2; 7 bases are a match to TRBD1. The germline CDR1 and CDR2 sequences are SGHTA and FQGTGA. CDR3 length: 15 amino acids. Trimming at V came to 5 bases and at J to 4 bases, leaving 10 bases not matched to a gene. In nucleotides, the CDR3 is TGTGCCAGCAGCCCCCGACGACAGGGTGTCTATGGCTACACCTTC. It translates to CASSPRRQGVYGYTF.

This clone was seen a handful of times. The chain uses TRBV28 and TRBJ2-7, with TRBD2 identical over 8 bases. With 6 bases clipped from V and 1 base from J, the junction kept 5 bases outside the gene matches. CDR1 is MDHEN and CDR2 is SYDVKM in the germline V gene. The CDR3 length is 14 residues. The CDR3 region is CASRRGDLSYEQYF. DNA of the CDR3: TGTGCCAGCAGGCGGGGGGACCTATCCTACGAGCAGTACTTC.

This clone was detected ten times or more. This chain uses TRBV7-9 with TRBJ2-7, with 10 bases fitting TRBD1. V lost 11 bases and J lost 6; bases outside the gene matches: 10. This CDR3 has 13 amino acids. Germline-derived CDR1 and CDR2 are SEHNR and FQNEAQ (reference sequence). The CDR3 loop is CAGGRDRGREQYF. CDR3 sequence (DNA): TGTGCCGGGGGCCGGGACAGGGGCCGCGAGCAGTACTTC.

The chain combines TRBV30 with TRBJ2-7; TRBD1 matches 7 bases. The CDR3 consists of 14 residues. Germline values: CDR1 GTSNPN, CDR2 SVGIG (reference sequence). With V trimmed by 0 bases and J by 6 bases, 8 bases remained unmatched. The CDR3 loop reads CAWSVGPQGSEQYF. As DNA, the CDR3 is TGTGCCTGGAGTGTAGGCCCACAGGGGAGCGAGCAGTACTTC.

This clone appeared a single time. This chain joins TRBV7-2 and TRBJ2-7, with D uncertain. Germline CDR1 SGHTA, CDR2 FQGNSA. V was trimmed by 6 bases and J by 2 bases, leaving 8 bases between them. The CDR3 extends over 12 amino acids. The CDR3 sequence: CASSKGTYEQYF. The CDR3 DNA reads as TGTGCCAGCAGTAAGGGCACCTACGAGCAGTACTTC.

The chain couples TRBV14 to TRBJ2-1; a weak D match, TRBD1 (8 bases). The V end was cut by 4 bases, the J end by 1 base, with 14 bases between. Germline lookup yields CDR1 SGHDN and CDR2 FVKESK. The CDR3 spans 16 residues. This chain's CDR3 is CASSPYRGGSYNEQFF. CDR3 DNA sequence: TGTGCCAGCAGCCCCTACAGGGGGGGATCCTACAATGAGCAGTTCTTC.

The rearrangement uses TRBV6-5 and TRBJ2-7; D may be TRBD1 (6 bases). Between the trimmed V and J ends, which lost 5 bases and 0 bases, there was a span of 8 bases. The CDR3 is 13 amino acids. Germline V CDR1 and CDR2: MNHEY, SVGAGI. This chain's CDR3 is CASSGTFSYEQYF. The CDR3 region has the DNA TGTGCCAGCAGTGGGACATTCTCCTACGAGCAGTACTTC.

The CDR3: CASSGQGGVAFF. The CDR3 coding sequence is TGTGCCAGCAGTGGACAGGGAGGGGTCGCTTTCTTT. The chain is built from TRBV7-9 and TRBJ1-1, with 8 nucleotides matching TRBD1. The CDR3 runs 12 residues. The J segment lost 11 bases and the V segment lost 6 bases, leaving 8 bases of the junction unmatched. Germline CDR1 reads SEHNR; CDR2 reads FQNEAQ (reference sequence).

This sequence joins TRBV2 and TRBJ1-5; D unclear. This CDR3 is 14 amino acids long. Germline CDR1 is SNHLY and CDR2 is FYNNEI. V was cut by 6 bases and J by 0 bases, with 9 bases left in between. The CDR3 loop is CASSAWGSNQPQHF. The CDR3 nucleotides read TGTGCCAGCAGCGCCTGGGGTAGCAATCAGCCCCAGCATTTT.

The chain's CDR3 is CASSLAASDTGELFF. In DNA form, the CDR3 reads TGCGCCAGCAGCTTGGCGGCTAGCGACACCGGGGAGCTGTTTTTT. The chain links TRBV5-1 to TRBJ2-2; TRBD2 is a possible D gene (6 bases). V lost 0 bases and J lost 3, with 9 bases in between. The CDR3 is 15 residues long. Germline V gene data show CDR1 as SGHRS and CDR2 as YFSETQ.

In this sample, this clone turned up a few times. The gene calls are TRBV7-3 and TRBJ2-1; a possible D gene is TRBD2 (5 bases). Trimming took off 2 bases at V and 4 bases at J, with 12 bases between the two ends. CDR3 length: 15 residues. In germline, CDR1 is SGHTA, CDR2 FQGTGA. CDR3 residues: CASSLQGLQYNEQFF. The CDR3 region has the DNA TGTGCCAGCAGCTTACAAGGACTGCAATACAATGAGCAGTTCTTC.

The rearrangement joins TRBV25-1 to TRBJ2-1; weak D call: TRBD1 (6 bases). With 6 bases removed from V and 9 bases from J, the gap between germline ends came to 18 bases. Germline V lookup: CDR1 MGHDK, CDR2 SYGVNS. The CDR3 runs 14 residues. The CDR3 region is CASSPRTDTSEQFF. As DNA, the CDR3 is TGTGCCAGCAGCCCCAGGACAGACACGAGTGAGCAGTTCTTC.

This chain uses TRBV7-3 with TRBJ2-1, with 9 nucleotides matching TRBD2. Germline loops: CDR1 SGHTA, CDR2 FQGTGA. The CDR3 has 15 residues. V shed 5 bases and J 4 bases; nucleotides not matched to a gene: 6. The CDR3 protein is CASSVQAGGYNEQFF. The CDR3 DNA follows: TGTGCCAGCAGCGTGCAAGCGGGAGGATACAATGAGCAGTTCTTC.

The J gene is TRBJ2-5, the V gene TRBV4-1; TRBD1 or TRBD2 may be the D gene (5 bases each). The germline V gene has CDR1 MGHRA and CDR2 YSYEKL. V lost 0 bases to trimming and J lost 7 bases, with 15 bases between them. This CDR3 is 15 amino acids long. CDR3 bases: TGCGCCAGCAGCCAAGACCCTGGGGCCCGGGGGACCCAGTACTTC. Protein product: CASSQDPGARGTQYF.

This clone was picked up a small number of times. The rearrangement joins TRBV30 to TRBJ1-2, with D maybe TRBD1 (6 bases). The CDR3 runs 15 residues. Looked up from germline, CDR1 is GTSNPN and CDR2 is SVGIG (reference sequence). The V end was cut by 0 bases, the J end by 3 bases, with 14 bases between. CDR3 protein: CAWSVSPTGDYGYTF. In nucleotides, the CDR3 is TGTGCCTGGAGTGTCTCCCCGACAGGCGACTATGGCTACACCTTC.